The rows below give T cell receptor beta chains drawn from one sample of a study of blood T cell repertoires in COVID-19. Sequencing was performed with immunoSEQ multiplex PCR; in TCRdb, only in-frame clones are kept and a portion is missing. The data hold roughly 250,000 clones, with about 90% observed a single time. Sequenced: PBMCs or T cells enriched from blood (not recorded which). Every receptor here comes from a middle-aged woman with acute COVID-19. CDR3s include the opening cysteine and the closing phenylalanine or tryptophan.

TRBV6-5,TRBJ2-7,14,CASSPYRGSYEQYF
TRBV7-8,TRBJ2-3,11,CASSTSDTQYF
TRBV5-1,TRBJ2-2,15,CASSLDGGRTGELFF
TRBV6-6,TRBJ2-2,12,CASSTGIGELFF
TRBV10-3,TRBJ2-3,14,CAISETKSTDTQYF
TRBV6-2/TRBV6-3,TRBJ1-3,15,CASSYNRDSGNTIYF
TRBV5-1,TRBJ2-1,15,CASSLAATSYNEQFF
TRBV7-2,TRBJ2-5,16,CASSLGLAQGPETQYF
TRBV6-5,TRBJ1-5,15,CASRAGTVSNQPQHF
TRBV6-5,TRBJ2-5,15,CASTMTSGSRETQYF